Presented here are 15 T cell receptor beta chains from one specimen sequenced in a study of blood T cell repertoires in COVID-19 (dated by TCRdb to about 2020). Libraries were prepared through the immunoSEQ multiplex PCR assay. This is the immuneACCESS table as TCRdb keeps it, with only in-frame sequences that have V and J called. A part of the clones is gone; compared with another copy, unresolved V genes explain less than half, and the rest is unexplained. The sample yields under 200,000 clones; 87% were counted once. 3% to 4.5% of the sample lies in the top ten. What was sequenced was peripheral blood. Receptors were obtained from a woman aged 55-70 years who had recovered from COVID-19.

Note on this clone: The sample has other DNA sequences that encode this CDR3 too. The chain employs TRBV2 and TRBJ2-7; 11 positions match TRBD2. Germline V gives CDR1 SNHLY, CDR2 FYNNEI. V shed 1 base, J shed 0 bases, and the junction held 2 bases outside the gene matches. The CDR3 length is 16 residues. CDR3 nucleotide sequence: TGTGCCAGCAGTGAAGGGACTAGCGGGTTCTCCTACGAGCAGTACTTC. Translation gives CASSEGTSGFSYEQYF.

The chain carries TRBV28 and TRBJ2-7, with 11 nucleotides matching TRBD1. Trimming at V came to 10 bases and at J to 3 bases, leaving 5 bases not matched to a gene. Germline-derived CDR1 and CDR2 are MDHEN and SYDVKM. The CDR3 is 13 amino acids. Here the CDR3 DNA reads TGTGCCATTCTTGGGACAGGGGGCTACGAGCAGTACTTC. Its translation is CAILGTGGYEQYF.

J is TRBJ1-2 and V is TRBV12-3 or TRBV12-4; D ambiguous. Trimming cost V 0 bases and J 5 bases, with 7 bases left between them. The CDR3 is 13 amino acids. CDR3 DNA: TGTGCCAGCAGTTTAGCCAGGTCGTATGGCTACACCTTC. This sequence encodes CASSLARSYGYTF.

CDR3 amino acids: CASSPDRSETQYF. CDR3 nucleotides: TGTGCCAGCAGCCCTGACAGATCAGAGACCCAGTACTTC. The rearrangement links TRBV7-8 to TRBJ2-5; the D gene is possibly TRBD1 (5 bases). This CDR3 has 13 amino acids. With 5 bases removed from V and 4 bases from J, the gap between germline ends came to 11 bases. Germline CDR1 SGHVS, CDR2 FQNEAQ.

In its sample, this clone was seen once. This chain joins TRBV6-4 and TRBJ2-2; 8 nucleotides align to TRBD2. Per germline, CDR1 MRHNA and CDR2 SNTAGT. The CDR3 spans 14 residues. V gave up 0 bases and J gave up 6 bases; unmatched junction bases: 0. The CDR3 coding sequence is TGTGCCAGCAGTGACTCCGGGGGGGCCGGGGAGCTGTTTTTT. Translating gives CASSDSGGAGELFF.

The chain links TRBV14 to TRBJ2-7; 11 nucleotides align to TRBD1. V trimming: 3 bases; J trimming: 6 bases; junction bases outside the gene matches: 7. Germline CDR1 SGHDN, CDR2 FVKESK. The CDR3 consists of 15 residues. The CDR3 nucleotides read TGTGCCAGCAGCCAGATCGGGACAGGGGGTTCCGAGCAGTACTTC. Translation gives CASSQIGTGGSEQYF.

The V and J genes are TRBV9 and TRBJ1-5; 7 bases agree with TRBD1. The ends lost 4 bases at V and 4 bases at J; junction bases unmatched: 8. The CDR3 runs 15 residues. From germline, CDR1 is SGDLS and CDR2 YYNGEE. The CDR3 protein is CASSPAGTANQPQHF. Written as DNA, the CDR3 is TGTGCCAGCAGCCCCGCGGGGACAGCGAATCAGCCCCAGCATTTT.

The V gene is TRBV7-6, the J gene TRBJ2-5; 12 bases map to TRBD1. The length of the CDR3 is 15 residues. The J segment lost 7 bases and the V segment lost 5 bases, leaving 8 bases of the junction unmatched. Germline CDR1 and CDR2: SGHVS and FNYEAQ. CDR3 amino acids: CASSLGQGAIGTQYF. CDR3 bases: TGTGCCAGCAGCCTGGGACAGGGGGCTATCGGGACCCAGTACTTC.

The rearrangement links TRBV14 to TRBJ1-4, with D perhaps TRBD1 (5 bases). The CDR3 runs to 18 residues. The V gene lost 3 bases and the J gene lost 0 bases, with 17 bases spanning the gap. Germline V gene data show CDR1 as SGHDN and CDR2 as FVKESK. The CDR3 reads CASSQTKEGLATNEKLFF. As DNA, the CDR3 is TGTGCCAGCAGCCAGACCAAGGAGGGGCTCGCAACTAATGAAAAACTGTTTTTT. The whole variable domain, filled in from reference TRBV14 and TRBJ1-4, reads EAGVTQFPSHSVIEKGQTVTLRCDPISGHDNLYWYRRVMGKEIKFLLHFVKESKQDESGMPNNRFLAERTGGTYSTLKVQPAELEDSGVYFCASSQTKEGLATNEKLFFGSGTQLSVL.

The chain is built from TRBV5-1 and TRBJ2-7, with 11 bases aligning to TRBD2. V was pared by 2 bases and J by 4 bases, with 5 bases of the junction left unmatched. From germline, CDR1 is SGHRS and CDR2 YFSETQ. This CDR3 has 15 residues. The CDR3 coding sequence is TGCGCCAGCAGCTTCCTAGCGGGGGGCATATACGAGCAGTACTTC. Protein sequence: CASSFLAGGIYEQYF.

This clone was observed a handful of times. The chain uses TRBV5-1 and TRBJ2-3, with 12 bases fitting TRBD2. There are 13 residues in the CDR3. The V gene's germline CDR1 is SGHRS and CDR2 YFSETQ. Trimming removed 4 bases from V and 6 bases from J; junction bases left unmatched: 0. Here the CDR3 reads CASSTSGRDTQYF. The CDR3 bases are TGCGCCAGCAGCACTAGCGGGAGGGATACGCAGTATTTT.

This chain joins TRBV15 and TRBJ2-5, with TRBD1 matching 8 bases. Germline values: CDR1 LNHNV, CDR2 YYDKDF (reference sequence). V shed 0 bases and J 4 bases; nucleotides not matched to a gene: 4. CDR3 length: 15 residues. CDR3 in amino acids: CATSRDQTGGETQYF. In nucleotides, the CDR3 is TGTGCCACCAGCAGAGACCAAACAGGGGGAGAGACCCAGTACTTC.

This chain links TRBV11-2 with TRBJ2-3; 7 bases are shared with TRBD2. The CDR3 totals 17 residues. V lost 0 bases, J lost 0 bases, and 6 bases stayed unmatched. CDR1 and CDR2 from the germline V gene are SGHAT and FQNNGV. The CDR3, as DNA: TGTGCCAGCAGCTTAGAGCGGCGGGGGTTTAGCACAGATACGCAGTATTTT. The encoded protein is CASSLERRGFSTDTQYF. Based on the CDR3 plus reference TRBV11-2 and TRBJ2-3, the full variable domain is EAGVAQSPRYKIIEKRQSVAFWCNPISGHATLYWYQQILGQGPKLLIQFQNNGVVDDSQLPKDRFSAERLKGVDSTLKIQPAKLEDSAVYLCASSLERRGFSTDTQYFGPGTRLTVL.

The genes are TRBV10-1 and TRBJ2-2; TRBD1 aligns across 11 bases. The trim removed 5 bases at V and 1 base at J, leaving 6 bases unmatched. Germline CDR1 is WNHNN and CDR2 is SYGVQD (reference sequence). The CDR3 runs to 17 residues. This chain's CDR3 is CASSQAGTGGNTGELFF. CDR3 DNA: TGCGCCAGCAGTCAGGCCGGGACAGGGGGGAACACCGGGGAGCTGTTTTTT.

V gene TRBV11-2 combines with J gene TRBJ2-3; no clear D. V was shortened by 1 base and J by 2 bases, with 7 bases between the two germline ends. Germline lookup yields CDR1 SGHAT and CDR2 FQNNGV. The CDR3 extends over 14 amino acids. The CDR3 DNA sequence: TGTGCCAGCAGCTTAGGGAGTTTCACAGATACGCAGTATTTT. Translation gives CASSLGSFTDTQYF.